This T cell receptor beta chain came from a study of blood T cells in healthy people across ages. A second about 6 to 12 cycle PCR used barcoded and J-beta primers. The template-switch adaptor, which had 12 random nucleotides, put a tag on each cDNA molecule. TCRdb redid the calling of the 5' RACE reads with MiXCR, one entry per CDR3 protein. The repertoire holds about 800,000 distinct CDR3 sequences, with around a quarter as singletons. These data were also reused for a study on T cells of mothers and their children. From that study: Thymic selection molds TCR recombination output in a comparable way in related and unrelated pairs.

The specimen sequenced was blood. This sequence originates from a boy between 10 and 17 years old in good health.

The DNA for the CDR3 is TGTGCCAGCAGTCTTATGACTAGTGGTTGGGATACGCAGTATTTT. This gives the protein CASSLMTSGWDTQYF. The rearrangement joins TRBV12-3 or TRBV12-4 to TRBJ2-3; possible D gene TRBD2, 6 bases. The CDR3 totals 15 residues. The ends were cut back, 5 bases at V and 6 bases at J, with 18 bases in the middle.